This entry describes one TCR beta chain. No antigen is known for it. This specimen comes from a study of T cell responses to AZD1222 COVID-19 vaccine. Study results and caveats: Unmutated variant regions reportedly attract nearly half of all spike-specific TCRs. Sampled repertoires all dated from after the peak T cell response. Spike-wide vaccine-associated CD4 TCRs dominated at 160-218 and 743-854.

TCRdb's table, derived via immunoSEQ multiplex PCR, lists solely in-frame clones and lacks some. The data contain about 69,000 clones, 75% to 90% of them seen just once; the ten biggest clones take up more than 13%. The receptor comes from an adult who received the AZD1222 COVID-19 vaccine. Sequences were derived from peripheral blood, sampled 28 days after the second AZD1222 dose.

The CDR3 DNA is TGTGCCAGCAGCTTATTAGGAGGTGGCAAAAACATTCAGTACTTC. Its translation: CASSLLGGGKNIQYF. The chain employs TRBV7-9 and TRBJ2-4; D may be TRBD2 (5 bases). CDR1 is SEHNR, CDR2 FQNEAQ, per germline (reference sequence). The CDR3 sequence is 15 residues long. V lost 2 bases and J lost 3, with 11 bases in between.